This T cell receptor beta chain is from a study of Graves' ophthalmopathy and Graves' hyperthyroidism. This clonotype occurred many times. Transcripts of RNA were the source for amplifying TCR beta CDR3 regions. Second-round multiplex PCR followed a first-round RT-PCR using HTBI primers. TCRdb analysed the multiplex PCR reads with MiXCR anew, one entry per CDR3 protein. The sample records about 400,000 distinct CDR3 sequences, approximately 16% being singletons. CDR3 size: 14 residues. CDR1 and CDR2 (germline): MNHEY, SVGEGT. Trimming removed 4 bases at V and 1 base at J, with 8 bases between. The source of this sequence is a woman younger than 30 with Graves' ophthalmopathy. Specimen: peripheral blood. This chain links TRBV6-2 or TRBV6-3 with TRBJ1-5; no reliable D call. The CDR3: CASSSPFSNQPQHF. DNA for the CDR3: TGTGCCAGCAGTTCTCCCTTCAGCAATCAGCCCCAGCATTTT.